This T cell receptor (beta chain) was recovered during a study of T cells in Graves' hyperthyroidism and ophthalmopathy. Study outcomes and limitations: The model anticipated ophthalmopathy a median around 6 months pre-onset. Ophthalmopathy and stable hyperthyroidism were told apart by a 13 V-J model.

Amplified regions were TCR beta CDR3 sequences from RNA transcripts. Primed by the HTBI set, a first-round RT-PCR was run on the TCR CDR3. In TCRdb, the multiplex PCR reads were re-called with MiXCR into one record per CDR3 protein. The sample holds 300,000 or so distinct CDR3 sequences, 18% seen once. On this clonotype: The antigen remains undetermined.

This CDR3 comprises 16 residues. Looked up from germline, CDR1 is SEHNR and CDR2 is FQNEAQ (reference sequence). Trimming stripped 1 base from V and 0 bases from J, with 10 bases between. V is TRBV7-9 and J is TRBJ2-4; no reliable D call. This TCR came from a woman aged 50 to 65 with Graves' hyperthyroidism. The sequenced sample consisted of blood. CDR3: CASSLGPVIAKNIQYF. In DNA, the CDR3 is TGTGCCAGCAGCTTAGGCCCGGTAATAGCCAAAAACATTCAGTACTTC.